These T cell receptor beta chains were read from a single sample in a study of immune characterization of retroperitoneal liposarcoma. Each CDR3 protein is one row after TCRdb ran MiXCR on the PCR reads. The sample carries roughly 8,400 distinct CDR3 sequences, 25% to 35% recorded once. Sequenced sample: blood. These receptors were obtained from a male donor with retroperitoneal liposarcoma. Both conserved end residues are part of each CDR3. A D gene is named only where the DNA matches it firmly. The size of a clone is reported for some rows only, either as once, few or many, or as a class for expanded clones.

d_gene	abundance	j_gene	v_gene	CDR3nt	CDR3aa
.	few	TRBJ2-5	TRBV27	TGTGCCAGCAGTTTTAGTTCTGGCAGGGACGAGACCCAGTACTTC	CASSFSSGRDETQYF
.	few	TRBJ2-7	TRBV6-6	TGTGCCAGCAGGCCCCGAGAAAGCTCCTACGAGCAGTACTTC	CASRPRESSYEQYF
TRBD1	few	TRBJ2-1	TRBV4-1	TGCGCCAGCAGCCGACCGGGACAGGGTGACAATGAGCAGTTCTTC	CASSRPGQGDNEQFF
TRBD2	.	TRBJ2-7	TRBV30	TGTGCCTGTATAGCGGGAGGGCCCAACGAGCAGTACTTC	CACIAGGPNEQYF
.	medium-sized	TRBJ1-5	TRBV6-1	TGTGCCAGCAGCCCTGACTCCGCCATATATCAGCCCCAGCATTTT	CASSPDSAIYQPQHF
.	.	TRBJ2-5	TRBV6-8	TGTGCCAGCAGATCCCAGGGGATCGGAGAGACCCAGTACTTC	CASRSQGIGETQYF
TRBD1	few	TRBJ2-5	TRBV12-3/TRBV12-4	TGTGCCAGCAGTCCGACAGGGGCGGGGGAGACCCAGTACTTC	CASSPTGAGETQYF
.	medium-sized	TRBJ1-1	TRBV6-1	TGTGCCAGCAGTGAAGGAAAGGGACACGAAGCTTTCTTT	CASSEGKGHEAFF
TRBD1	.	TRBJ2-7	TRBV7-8	TGTGCCAGCAGCCACAGGGGGCTTTCCTACAATGAGCAGTACTTC	CASSHRGLSYNEQYF
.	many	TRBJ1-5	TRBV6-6	TGTGCCAGCAGTTACTCAGGGACGAGCAATCAGCCCCAGCATTTT	CASSYSGTSNQPQHF